One sample yielded the 8 T cell receptor beta chains listed below, sequenced in a study of blood T cell repertoires in COVID-19. The assay was immunoSEQ multiplex PCR, and TCRdb's table has in-frame clones only and misses some. The data contain 150,000 to 250,000 clones, 94% of them singletons. The sequenced sample was peripheral blood. These receptor sequences come from a man younger than 40 with COVID-19, enrolled during active disease.

This clone was seen just once. The chain combines TRBV19 with TRBJ1-2, with D perhaps matching TRBD1 (6 bases). CDR3 length: 14 amino acids. In germline, CDR1 is LNHDA, CDR2 SQIVND (reference sequence). The V and J ends lost 4 bases and 2 bases respectively, with 11 bases between them. CDR3 sequence: CASSTVGQNYGYTF. The CDR3, as DNA: TGTGCCAGTAGTACTGTCGGACAGAACTATGGCTACACCTTC.

The CDR3 sequence is CASSWGTGRHEQFF. The DNA of the CDR3 is TGTGCCAGCAGCTGGGGGACAGGGCGCCATGAGCAGTTCTTC. This sequence joins TRBV7-2 and TRBJ2-1, with 9 bases fitting TRBD1. The junction had 6 bases not matched to a gene; V was cut back by 4 bases and J by 8 bases. Looked up from germline, CDR1 is SGHTA and CDR2 is FQGNSA. This CDR3 spans 14 amino acids.

The chain employs TRBV6-6 and TRBJ1-3; TRBD1 agrees at 7 bases. V lost 5 bases to trimming and J lost 1 base; unmatched junction nucleotides: 20. The CDR3 is 20 amino acids. CDR1 and CDR2 (germline): MNHNY, SVGAGI (reference sequence). CDR3 bases: TGTGCCAGCAGTCTCCACCCCTCGGGACAGCCTGGGACATCTGGAAACACCATATATTTT. The encoded protein is CASSLHPSGQPGTSGNTIYF.

The chain carries TRBV5-1 and TRBJ2-1; 9 positions agree with TRBD1. The CDR3 runs to 16 residues. Germline V gives CDR1 SGHRS, CDR2 YFSETQ. Losses at the gene ends were 4 bases for V and 3 bases for J; bases not matched to a gene: 8. CDR3 loop: CASSRQGDGIYNEQFF. CDR3 nucleotides: TGCGCCAGCAGCAGACAGGGGGATGGGATCTACAATGAGCAGTTCTTC.

This chain links TRBV6-5 with TRBJ1-6, with TRBD1 matching 9 bases. CDR3 length equals 14 residues. Germline lookup yields CDR1 MNHEY and CDR2 SVGAGI. V shed 6 bases and J 7 bases; nucleotides not matched to a gene: 4. CDR3 nucleotide sequence: TGTGCCAGCAGAGTTGGACAGGGGAATTCACCCCTCCACTTT. The encoded protein is CASRVGQGNSPLHF.

V and J are TRBV5-5 and TRBJ1-2, with a tentative D call TRBD1 (5 bases). The CDR3 runs 15 residues. Germline V gene lookup returns CDR1 SGHKS and CDR2 YYEKEE (reference sequence). Deletions cut 3 bases from V and 3 bases from J, with 15 bases between. CDR3 bases: TGTGCCAGCAGCTCGACGGGACTGCTAGACTATGGCTACACCTTC. The encoded protein is CASSSTGLLDYGYTF.

The chain couples TRBV10-3 to TRBJ1-1; 7 bases agree with TRBD1. Trimming cost V 7 bases and J 10 bases; bases outside gene matches: 9. This CDR3 has 12 amino acids. Per the germline V gene, CDR1 is ENHRY and CDR2 is SYGVKD. The CDR3 region is CAITRDSGRAFF. As DNA, the CDR3 is TGTGCCATCACGAGGGACAGCGGCCGAGCTTTCTTT.

The rearrangement uses TRBV2 and TRBJ1-2; 11 bases are shared with TRBD1. Germline-derived CDR1 and CDR2 are SNHLY and FYNNEI. CDR3 length equals 14 residues. The V and J ends lost 6 bases and 4 bases, in that order; junction bases with no gene match: 4. This CDR3 reads CASRAGTGGYGYTF. In DNA form, the CDR3 reads TGTGCCAGCAGAGCCGGGACAGGGGGCTATGGCTACACCTTC.